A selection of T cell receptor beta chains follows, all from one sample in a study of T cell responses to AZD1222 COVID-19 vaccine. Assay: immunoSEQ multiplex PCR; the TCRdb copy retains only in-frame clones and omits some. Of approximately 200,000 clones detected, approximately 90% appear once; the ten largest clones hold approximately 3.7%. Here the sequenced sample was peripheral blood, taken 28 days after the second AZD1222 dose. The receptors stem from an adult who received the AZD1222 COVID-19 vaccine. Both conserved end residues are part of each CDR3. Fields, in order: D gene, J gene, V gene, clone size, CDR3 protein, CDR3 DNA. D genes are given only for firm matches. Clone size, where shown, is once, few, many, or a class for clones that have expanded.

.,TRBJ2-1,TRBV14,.,CASSPMGLPYNEQFF,TGTGCCAGCAGCCCTATGGGACTTCCCTACAATGAGCAGTTCTTC
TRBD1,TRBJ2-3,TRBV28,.,CASSDRRTYTDTQYF,TGTGCCAGTTCGGACAGGAGGACCTACACAGATACGCAGTATTTT
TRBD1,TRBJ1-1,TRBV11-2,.,CASSLGVQGGPEAFF,TGTGCCAGCAGCTTAGGAGTTCAGGGGGGTCCTGAAGCTTTCTTT
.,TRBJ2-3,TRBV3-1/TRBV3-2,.,CASSQRGNTDTQYF,TGTGCCAGCAGCCAAAGGGGTAACACAGATACGCAGTATTTT
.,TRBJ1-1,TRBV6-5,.,CASSYGGPTEAFF,TGTGCCAGCAGTTACGGGGGTCCCACTGAAGCTTTCTTT
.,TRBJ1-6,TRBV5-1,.,CASAEGAGNSPLHF,TGCGCCAGCGCCGAAGGGGCGGGGAATTCACCCCTCCACTTT
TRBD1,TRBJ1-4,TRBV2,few,CASSVQGIDEKLFF,TGTGCCAGCAGTGTACAGGGGATTGATGAAAAACTGTTTTTT
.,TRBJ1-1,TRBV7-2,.,CASSLSPEAFF,TGTGCCAGCAGCTTATCCCCGGAAGCTTTCTTT
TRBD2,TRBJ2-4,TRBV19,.,CASSMGTNYGSIKNIQYF,TGTGCCAGTAGTATGGGGACTAATTACGGGAGTATCAAAAACATTCAGTACTTC
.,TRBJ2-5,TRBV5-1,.,CASSLSRRQETQYF,TGCGCCAGCAGCTTGTCTCGCAGGCAAGAGACCCAGTACTTC
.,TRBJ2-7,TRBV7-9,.,CASSPDQYEQYF,TGTGCCAGCAGCCCCGATCAGTACGAGCAGTACTTC
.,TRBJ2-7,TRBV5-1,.,CASSLAGHEQYF,TGCGCCAGCAGCTTGGCAGGGCACGAGCAGTACTTC
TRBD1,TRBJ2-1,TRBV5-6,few,CASRGTGTGEQFF,TGTGCCAGTCGAGGGACAGGAACAGGTGAGCAGTTCTTC
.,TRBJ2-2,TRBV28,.,CASSPGTWTGELFF,TGTGCCAGCAGTCCCGGGACGTGGACCGGGGAGCTGTTTTTT
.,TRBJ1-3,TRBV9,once,CASSVVGGGNTIYF,TGTGCCAGCAGCGTAGTAGGAGGAGGAAACACCATATATTTT
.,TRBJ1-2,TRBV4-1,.,CASSQDLTDSYGYTF,TGCGCCAGCAGCCAAGATCTGACGGATTCCTATGGCTACACCTTC
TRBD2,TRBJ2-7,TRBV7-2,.,CASSLVGGNYEQYF,TGTGCCAGCAGCTTAGTGGGAGGGAATTACGAGCAGTACTTC
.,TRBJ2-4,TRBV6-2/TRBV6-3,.,CASSFGSAGLKAKNIQYF,TGTGCCAGCAGTTTCGGTAGCGCCGGATTAAAAGCCAAAAACATTCAGTACTTC